Sequencing of this TCR beta chain was carried out in a study of cytomegalovirus exposure and HLA in healthy donors. Study as a whole: There were about 85 million unique TCRs (from HLA-typed donors) in an early data release. Ancestry clustering placed 70% to 90% of approximately 370 genotyped donors in the Caucasian-associated cluster.

Germline loops: CDR1 SGHTA, CDR2 FQGNSA. This CDR3 has 14 amino acids. V was clipped by 3 bases and J by 3 bases; unmatched bases: 4. Primers included in the PCR were 60 Vbeta and 13 Jbeta primers. TCRdb's table, derived via immunoSEQ multiplex PCR, lists solely in-frame clones and lacks some. Of under 200,000 clones listed, about nine tenths are singletons. Points on this clone: Its antigen is unknown.

Overall study findings and caveats: In a later analysis, a missense DCLRE1C variant was linked to TCR beta V- and J-gene trimming.

The sequencing sample was made of PBMCs. The sequence derives from a boy aged 2-15 years in good health and CMV-seronegative. This chain uses TRBV7-2 with TRBJ2-7; 8 bases agree with TRBD1. The CDR3 DNA follows: TGTGCCAGCAGCTTCCAGGGGGCACTCTACGAGCAGTACTTC. The encoded protein is CASSFQGALYEQYF.